These 31 T cell receptor beta chains were all obtained from the same sample, sequenced in a study of blood T cell repertoires in COVID-19. This table comes from immunoSEQ multiplex PCR, and its TCRdb copy is limited to in-frame clones, with some not included. The profile shows 250,000 to 300,000 clones, around 89% of them singletons. The source material was peripheral blood. These receptors all stem from a man aged 35-49 years with acute or convalescent COVID-19.

V gene TRBV18 combines with J gene TRBJ1-2; no clear D. Trimming removed 0 bases from V and 8 bases from J, with 13 bases in between. CDR3 size: 14 residues. The germline V gene has CDR1 KGHSH and CDR2 LQKENI. The CDR3 nucleotides read TGTGCCAGCTCACCACCAGACGGACTATTAGGCTACACCTTC. It codes for CASSPPDGLLGYTF. The full variable domain, rest sourced from reference TRBV18 and TRBJ1-2, is NAGVMQNPRHLVRRRGQEARLRCSPMKGHSHVYWYRQLPEEGLKFMVYLQKENIIDESGMPKERFSAEFPKEGPSILRIQQVVRGDSAAYFCASSPPDGLLGYTFGSGTRLTVV.

V usage is TRBV5-8 and J usage is TRBJ2-1; TRBD1 aligns across 7 bases. The CDR3 loop spans 14 amino acids. V was clipped by 2 bases and J by 9 bases; unmatched bases: 8. Germline V lookup: CDR1 SGHTS, CDR2 YDEGEE. The CDR3 DNA sequence: TGTGCCAGCAGCTTAGGACAGGATATTACTGAGCAGTTCTTC. Its translation is CASSLGQDITEQFF.

This clone has a single count. The V gene is TRBV24-1, the J gene TRBJ2-2; perhaps TRBD1 as D (5 bases). In germline, CDR1 is KGHDR, CDR2 SFDVKD. The CDR3 length is 14 residues. The V and J ends lost 8 bases and 1 base respectively, with 10 bases between them. For the CDR3, the DNA is TGTGCCACCAAAGGGGTTTTGAACACCGGGGAGCTGTTTTTT. Amino acids: CATKGVLNTGELFF.

The chain carries TRBV3-1 (or the pseudogene TRBV3-2) and TRBJ2-6, with 7 bases matching TRBD1. CDR3 length equals 18 residues. CDR1 is LGHDT and CDR2 is YNNKEL in the germline V gene (reference sequence). The J segment lost 4 bases and the V segment lost 4 bases, leaving 13 bases of the junction unmatched. CDR3 in amino acids: CASSPGRAGGIGANVLTF. The CDR3 DNA reads as TGTGCCAGCAGCCCGGGGCGGGCAGGGGGAATAGGGGCCAACGTCCTGACTTTC.

The chain combines TRBV11-2 with TRBJ1-1; no clear D. Germline CDR1 and CDR2: SGHAT and FQNNGV. With 1 base removed from V and 7 bases from J, the gap between germline ends came to 4 bases. This CDR3 has 11 residues. As DNA, the CDR3 is TGTGCCAGCAGCTTAGTCGGTGAAGCTTTCTTT. Encoded protein: CASSLVGEAFF.

In its sample, this clone was seen a few times. This sequence joins TRBV5-8 and TRBJ1-2, with TRBD1 identical over 7 bases. The CDR3 is 16 residues long. Germline CDR1 and CDR2: SGHTS and YDEGEE. With 4 bases clipped from V and 1 base from J, the junction kept 10 bases outside the gene matches. The CDR3 DNA reads TGTGCCAGCAGCGAGGGACAGAGACTCCTTAACTATGGCTACACCTTC. Translating gives CASSEGQRLLNYGYTF.

The rearrangement uses TRBV5-6 and TRBJ1-2, with D unresolved. The germline CDR1 and CDR2 sequences are SGHDT and YYEEEE. Between the trimmed V and J ends, which lost 4 bases and 4 bases, there was a span of 17 bases. This CDR3 is 15 amino acids long. CDR3 region: CASSPALQTRYGYTF. The CDR3 nucleotides read TGTGCCAGCAGCCCTGCCTTACAGACCCGCTATGGCTACACCTTC.

The rearrangement uses TRBV30 and TRBJ2-3; 10 bases agree with TRBD2. V gave up 0 bases and J gave up 3 bases; unmatched junction bases: 12. The CDR3 spans 18 residues. Germline V gene lookup returns CDR1 GTSNPN and CDR2 SVGIG (reference sequence). The CDR3 region is CAWSVRSGGTYQTDTQYF. The CDR3 DNA is TGTGCCTGGAGTGTACGTAGCGGGGGGACATACCAAACAGATACGCAGTATTTT.

There are a few counts of this clone. V is TRBV4-1 and J is TRBJ2-7; 9 bases are a match to TRBD1. J was trimmed by 0 bases and V by 4 bases; bases with no gene match: 7. Per the germline V gene, CDR1 is MGHRA and CDR2 is YSYEKL. The CDR3 runs to 16 residues. In DNA, the CDR3 is TGCGCCAGCAGCCTTCCTTGGGACAGGGACTCCTACGAGCAGTACTTC. The encoded protein is CASSLPWDRDSYEQYF.

This clone came up once. The chain uses TRBV6-5 and TRBJ2-3; unclear D gene. The CDR3 length is 12 residues. In germline, CDR1 is MNHEY, CDR2 SVGAGI. V shed 10 bases and J shed 2 bases, with 10 bases lying between them. CDR3 sequence reads: CAISPSTDTQYF. The CDR3 region has the DNA TGTGCCATCTCCCCCTCCACAGATACGCAGTATTTT.

As concerns this clone: In the same sample, other DNA sequences code for this CDR3. DNA for the CDR3: TGTGCCAGCAGCCCCTTCCGGGACAGAGGGACCGGGGAGCTGTTTTTT. This translates into CASSPFRDRGTGELFF. This chain links TRBV5-4 with TRBJ2-2; 7 bases map to TRBD1. The V segment lost 4 bases and the J segment 5 bases; nucleotides outside the gene matches: 11. The CDR3 is made up of 16 amino acids. CDR1 is SGHNT, CDR2 YYREEE, per germline (reference sequence).

This chain connects TRBV5-5 to TRBJ1-6; maybe TRBD1 (5 bases). Germline-derived CDR1 and CDR2 are SGHKS and YYEKEE (reference sequence). CDR3 size: 13 residues. Trimming cost V 3 bases and J 6 bases, with 7 bases left between them. The CDR3 loop reads CASSWGINSPLHF. The CDR3 DNA sequence: TGTGCCAGCAGCTGGGGCATTAATTCACCCCTCCACTTT.

The chain has TRBV6-6 and TRBJ1-6; D might be TRBD1 (5 bases). The germline V and J ends were trimmed by 7 bases and 8 bases, with 15 bases remaining between them. CDR1 MNHNY and CDR2 SVGAGI come from the germline V gene (reference sequence). There are 14 residues in the CDR3. The CDR3, as DNA: TGTGCCAGCACCAGACCTCAAGGGGATTCACCCCTCCACTTT. Protein product: CASTRPQGDSPLHF.

The chain recombines TRBV18 with TRBJ2-2, with 7 bases that match TRBD1. After removal of 3 bases from V and 4 bases from J, the junction contained 2 bases not matched to a gene. This CDR3 is 14 amino acids long. The V gene's germline CDR1 is KGHSH and CDR2 LQKENI. In DNA, the CDR3 is TGTGCCAGCTCACCGACAGGGCTCACCGGGGAGCTGTTTTTT. It yields the protein CASSPTGLTGELFF.

This chain joins TRBV5-1 and TRBJ2-7; 8 nucleotides line up with TRBD1. V lost 3 bases, J lost 2 bases, and 7 bases stayed unmatched. From germline, CDR1 is SGHRS and CDR2 YFSETQ. The CDR3 extends over 15 amino acids. CDR3 amino acids: CASSSTGGSTYEQYF. In nucleotides, the CDR3 is TGCGCCAGCAGCTCCACAGGGGGTAGCACCTACGAGCAGTACTTC. Based on the CDR3 plus reference TRBV5-1 and TRBJ2-7, the full variable domain is KAGVTQTPRYLIKTRGQQVTLSCSPISGHRSVSWYQQTPGQGLQFLFEYFSETQRNKGNFPGRFSGRQFSNSRSEMNVSTLELGDSALYLCASSSTGGSTYEQYFGPGTRLTVT.

V gene TRBV9 combines with J gene TRBJ1-2; 11 bases are a match to TRBD1. The ends lost 3 bases at V and 1 base at J; junction bases unmatched: 8. CDR1 is SGDLS, CDR2 YYNGEE, per germline. CDR3 size: 17 residues. CDR3 amino acids: CASSDRTGGGDNYGYTF. The CDR3 DNA is TGTGCCAGCAGCGACCGGACAGGGGGCGGGGATAACTATGGCTACACCTTC. Filled out from reference TRBV9 and TRBJ1-2, the complete variable domain reads DSGVTQTPKHLITATGQRVTLRCSPRSGDLSVYWYQQSLDQGLQFLIQYYNGEERAKGNILERFSAQQFPDLHSELNLSSLELGDSALYFCASSDRTGGGDNYGYTFGSGTRLTVV.

This clone was recorded only once. The chain carries TRBV27 and TRBJ2-7, with TRBD2 matching 8 bases. The CDR3 loop spans 17 amino acids. Per germline, CDR1 MNHEY and CDR2 SMNVEV (reference sequence). V gave up 5 bases and J gave up 3 bases; unmatched junction bases: 15. CDR3 region: CASSRKPYSGENYEQYF. The CDR3, as DNA: TGTGCCAGCAGTCGAAAACCCTATAGCGGGGAGAACTACGAGCAGTACTTC.

This clone has more than one count but fewer than ten. The rearrangement links TRBV2 to TRBJ1-6; TRBD1 matches 7 bases. V was pared by 6 bases and J by 4 bases, with 6 bases of the junction left unmatched. Germline V CDR1 and CDR2: SNHLY, FYNNEI. This CDR3 region has 15 residues. DNA for the CDR3: TGTGCCAGCAGGAAGGAGGGGGCGTATAATTCACCCCTCCACTTT. Translated, it gives CASRKEGAYNSPLHF.

This chain uses TRBV6-5 with TRBJ2-3, with D perhaps matching TRBD1 (5 bases). Germline lookup yields CDR1 MNHEY and CDR2 SVGAGI. V was trimmed by 8 bases and J by 4 bases, leaving 10 bases between them. This CDR3 is built from 12 residues. The CDR3 DNA follows: TGTGCCAGCGGGCAGGGCCCAGATACGCAGTATTTT. Translating gives CASGQGPDTQYF.

The chain recombines TRBV11-2 with TRBJ2-1; weak D call: TRBD2 (5 bases). Trimming shortened V by 5 bases and J by 8 bases, and 13 bases separated the two germline ends. The CDR3 spans 13 residues. In germline, CDR1 is SGHAT, CDR2 FQNNGV. CDR3 protein: CASSPPDWDEQFF. The CDR3, as DNA: TGTGCCAGCAGCCCTCCGGACTGGGATGAGCAGTTCTTC.

V and J are TRBV6-6 and TRBJ1-5, with 7 bases fitting TRBD1. After removal of 4 bases from V and 0 bases from J, the junction contained 6 bases not matched to a gene. Germline V gives CDR1 MNHNY, CDR2 SVGAGI (reference sequence). The CDR3 extends over 16 amino acids. The CDR3 DNA reads as TGTGCCAGCAGTTTGCACAGGGGTTCTAGCAATCAGCCCCAGCATTTT. Encoded protein: CASSLHRGSSNQPQHF.

This sequence joins TRBV15 and TRBJ1-2; TRBD1 aligns across 8 bases. The CDR3 is made up of 15 amino acids. Germline CDR1 LNHNV, CDR2 YYDKDF (reference sequence). V gave up 0 bases and J gave up 10 bases; unmatched junction bases: 10. The CDR3: CATSRDKSLRGPYTF. CDR3 nucleotides: TGTGCCACCAGCAGAGATAAGTCTCTCAGGGGGCCCTACACCTTC.

CDR3 in DNA: TGTGCCAGCAGCAAAGCTGGGGGGGAAGGAACCGGGGAGCTGTTTTTT. Residues: CASSKAGGEGTGELFF. The chain uses TRBV21-1 and TRBJ2-2; the DNA was not compared with TRBD2, the D call given in the table. TRBV21-1 is a recognized pseudogene. This CDR3 is built from 16 residues.

V and J are TRBV6-5 and TRBJ2-3, with D unclear. V was pared by 6 bases and J by 3 bases, with 13 bases between. Germline CDR1 MNHEY, CDR2 SVGAGI. The CDR3 has 14 residues. For the CDR3, the DNA is TGTGCCAGCAGCGAGACTCCGGTGACAGATACGCAGTATTTT. Translated, it gives CASSETPVTDTQYF.

This rearrangement joins TRBV3-1 (or the pseudogene TRBV3-2) to TRBJ1-4; the D gene is possibly TRBD1 (5 bases). The V gene lost 3 bases and the J gene lost 8 bases, with 16 bases spanning the gap. Looked up from germline, CDR1 is LGHDT and CDR2 is YNNKEL (reference sequence). The length of the CDR3 is 15 residues. CDR3: CASSHPMGQHEKLFF. The CDR3 coding sequence is TGTGCCAGCAGCCACCCAATGGGGCAGCACGAAAAACTGTTTTTT.

This chain uses TRBV7-2 with TRBJ1-1; maybe TRBD1 (6 bases). Germline V lookup: CDR1 SGHTA, CDR2 FQGNSA. With 5 bases removed from V and 0 bases from J, the gap between germline ends came to 7 bases. The CDR3 extends over 13 amino acids. The CDR3 nucleotides read TGTGCCAGCAGCCGGACAGTGAACACTGAAGCTTTCTTT. Translation gives CASSRTVNTEAFF. The full variable domain, its missing parts supplied by reference TRBV7-2 and TRBJ1-1, is GAGVSQSPSNKVTEKGKDVELRCDPISGHTALYWYRQSLGQGLEFLIYFQGNSAPDKSGLPSDRFSAERTGGSVSTLTIQRTQQEDSAVYLCASSRTVNTEAFFGQGTRLTVV.

The chain is built from TRBV12-3 or TRBV12-4 and TRBJ1-2; D not resolved. V was clipped by 3 bases and J by 4 bases, with 9 bases between them. CDR3 length: 13 amino acids. The CDR3 reads CASSFTAGYGYTF. The CDR3 DNA sequence: TGTGCCAGCAGTTTCACCGCGGGCTATGGCTACACCTTC.

The chain links TRBV4-2 to TRBJ2-1; TRBD2 matches 15 bases. J was trimmed by 0 bases and V by 4 bases; bases with no gene match: 19. CDR3 length: 23 amino acids. Germline lookup yields CDR1 LGHNA and CDR2 YNFKEQ. CDR3 DNA: TGTGCCAGCAGCCTCAGGGGACTAGCGGGGGGCCACGGAACACCTAGCTCCTACAATGAGCAGTTCTTC. This translates into CASSLRGLAGGHGTPSSYNEQFF.

The chain uses TRBV3-1 (or the pseudogene TRBV3-2) and TRBJ2-6; no clear D. Trimming pared 5 bases from V and 0 bases from J, leaving 11 bases between. CDR3 length: 16 residues. The germline gives CDR1 LGHDT, CDR2 YNNKEL (reference sequence). The CDR3 here is CASSEGESSGANVLTF. DNA of the CDR3: TGTGCCAGCAGCGAAGGAGAATCCTCTGGGGCCAACGTCCTGACTTTC.

The chain is built from TRBV2 and TRBJ1-5, with 11 bases fitting TRBD1. Germline CDR1 is SNHLY and CDR2 is FYNNEI. The CDR3 is 14 amino acids. Germline trimming cut 4 bases from V and 15 bases from J; bases unmatched to any gene: 11. The CDR3 DNA reads TGTGCCAGCAGTGTGTCTGCAGGGGACAGGGGGTTGCATTTT. Protein: CASSVSAGDRGLHF.

The CDR3 coding sequence is TGTGCTATTGGGGACAGTCACTACGAGCAGTACTTC. Translating gives CAIGDSHYEQYF. The V call is TRBV6-5, the J call TRBJ2-7, with 7 bases aligning to TRBD1. The germline V gene has CDR1 MNHEY and CDR2 SVGAGI. The CDR3 is 12 amino acids.